This T cell receptor beta chain was found in a study of blood T cell repertoires in COVID-19. Study background: Samples came from the United States, Italy and Spain, spanning acute and convalescent COVID-19. The analysed material was cDNA or gDNA that came from T cells, B-cell-depleted T cells, or PBMCs.

How the authors handled the data: Cell counts per sample came from amplifying reference gene primers. Here immunoSEQ multiplex PCR was the method, and the copy in TCRdb shows in-frame clones only, minus some. That table gives V, J and clone size, and the DNA gave D and trimming. The table lists roughly 160,000 clones, over 80% of them singletons. The CDR3 extends over 15 amino acids. From germline, CDR1 is SGHKS and CDR2 YYEKEE (reference sequence). V lost 5 bases and J lost 8; bases outside the gene matches: 11. Specimen: peripheral blood. The source of this sequence is a woman in her sixties or seventies who had recovered from COVID-19. V gene TRBV5-5 combines with J gene TRBJ1-4, with 8 bases fitting TRBD1. The CDR3, as DNA: TGTGCCAGCAGTCGTCCCGGGACAGGAGTCGAAAAACTGTTTTTT. Translated, it gives CASSRPGTGVEKLFF.